This T cell receptor beta chain derives from a study of technical replicates of blood from a handful of donors. The protocol was immunoSEQ multiplex PCR, while the TCRdb copy is restricted to in-frame clones and leaves out a portion. This table has tens of thousands of clones, 80% to 95% appearing once. V lost 2 bases to trimming and J lost 3 bases, with 8 bases between them. The CDR3 loop spans 13 amino acids. The germline gives CDR1 LGHNT, CDR2 FRNRAP. The chain has TRBV12-5 and TRBJ2-7, with TRBD1 as a possible D gene (5 bases). Specimen: T cells isolated from PBMCs. The TCR comes from a human donor in good health. The CDR3 loop reads CASGLSQGYEQYF. In DNA, the CDR3 is TGTGCTAGTGGTTTGTCCCAGGGCTACGAGCAGTACTTC.